Shown below are 29 T cell receptor beta chains from a single sample sequenced in a study of read filtering for tumor transcriptome and immune sequencing. This library used around 400 ng RNA and molecular barcoded adaptors spanning alpha/delta and beta/gamma chains. TCRdb called the reads again in MiXCR, with one record for every CDR3 protein. The sample records 60,000 to 80,000 distinct CDR3 sequences, approximately 14% being singletons. Sequenced: a population of CD138-negative cells sorted from bone marrow. The receptor set was obtained from a donor over 35 with multiple myeloma.

This clonotype was seen repeatedly, ten times or more. The chain couples TRBV11-3 to TRBJ2-1; TRBD2 matches 8 bases. The CDR3 contains 16 residues. Trimming cost V 5 bases and J 7 bases; bases outside gene matches: 13. Per the germline V gene, CDR1 is SGHNT and CDR2 is YENEEA. Written as DNA, the CDR3 is TGTGCCAGCAGCACCCTCCCCCGTAGCGGGAAAAATGAGCAGTTCTTC. Protein sequence: CASSTLPRSGKNEQFF.

This clonotype was recorded many times. This chain connects TRBV4-1 to TRBJ2-1, with 10 bases aligning to TRBD2. Germline CDR1 is MGHRA and CDR2 is YSYEKL. The CDR3 is made up of 15 amino acids. J lost 6 bases, V lost 4 bases, and 6 bases had no gene match. The CDR3 nucleotides read TGCGCCAGCAGCCCTCGACTAGCGGGCCTCAATGAGCAGTTCTTC. Encoded protein: CASSPRLAGLNEQFF.

As concerns this clonotype: This sequence is one base from a far larger clone and is likely a read error. The rearrangement uses TRBV11-2 and TRBJ2-1, with D tentatively TRBD1 (7 bases). With 5 bases removed from V and 6 bases from J, the gap between germline ends came to 26 bases. CDR3 length: 18 residues. Germline V gene lookup returns CDR1 SGHAT and CDR2 FQNNGV. CDR3 in amino acids: CASSPRAQRGAGGNEQFF. The CDR3 DNA reads as TGTGCCAGCAGCCCTAGGGCCCAGAGGGGGGCAGGGGGCAATGAGCAGTTCTTC. The whole variable domain, remainder taken from reference TRBV11-2 and TRBJ2-1, is EAGVAQSPRYKIIEKRQSVAFWCNPISGHATLYWYQQILGQGPKLLIQFQNNGVVDDSQLPKDRFSAERLKGVDSTLKIQPAKLEDSAVYLCASSPRAQRGAGGNEQFFGPGTRLTVL.

The V call is TRBV6-4, the J call TRBJ2-1; TRBD1 might be the D (5 bases). The CDR3 is made up of 13 amino acids. V dropped 3 bases and J dropped 6 bases, with 9 bases sitting between them. Germline V CDR1 and CDR2: MRHNA, SNTAGT. The DNA of the CDR3 is TGTGCCAGCAGTGATTGGCAGGGCAATGAGCAGTTCTTC. Residues: CASSDWQGNEQFF.

This clonotype has a count of ten or more. The gene calls are TRBV20-1 and TRBJ2-3; 11 nucleotides agree with TRBD2. The CDR3 contains 17 residues. The V segment lost 4 bases and the J segment 4 bases; nucleotides outside the gene matches: 13. The germline gives CDR1 DFQATT, CDR2 SNEGSKA (reference sequence). DNA for the CDR3: TGCAGTGCTATATCCAGAACTAGCGGGAGAGCCGCAGATACGCAGTATTTT. Translating gives CSAISRTSGRAADTQYF.

There are many counts of this clonotype. This rearrangement joins TRBV29-1 to TRBJ1-2; no clear D gene. The CDR3 has 13 residues. Germline V gives CDR1 SQVTM, CDR2 ANQGSEA. Trimming left V 3 bases short and J 5 bases short, with 13 bases between. The DNA of the CDR3 is TGCAGCGTTGAGGGCAGTTGGATTTATGGCTACACCTTC. Amino acid sequence: CSVEGSWIYGYTF.

The table lists this clonotype with many counts. The chain combines TRBV20-1 with TRBJ2-7; no clear D. V was trimmed by 3 bases and J by 0 bases, leaving 12 bases between them. The germline CDR1 and CDR2 sequences are DFQATT and SNEGSKA (reference sequence). The CDR3 has 14 amino acids. The chain's CDR3 is CSASRGWSSYEQYF. Written as DNA, the CDR3 is TGCAGTGCTAGCCGTGGCTGGAGCTCCTACGAGCAGTACTTC.

As concerns this clonotype: A clone one base away is much larger, so this may be a read error. The chain joins TRBV4-3 to TRBJ2-1; 13 bases line up with TRBD2. The V segment lost 4 bases and the J segment 9 bases; nucleotides outside the gene matches: 6. In germline, CDR1 is LGHNA, CDR2 YSLEER. The CDR3 is 15 residues long. CDR3 in amino acids: CASSRGGLAGFEQFF. The CDR3, as DNA: TGCGCCAGCAGCCGGGGGGGACTAGCGGGATTTGAGCAGTTCTTC.

The sample holds a few counts of this clonotype. CDR3 sequence: CASSLEGWNTGELFF. The CDR3 DNA follows: TGCGCCAGCAGCTTGGAGGGATGGAACACCGGGGAGCTGTTTTTT. The chain uses TRBV5-1 and TRBJ2-2; D gene uncertain. This CDR3 is built from 15 residues. CDR1 and CDR2 from the germline V gene are SGHRS and YFSETQ. Trimming took 0 bases from V and 1 from J, leaving 7 bases between them.

Worth noting for this clonotype: This may be a read error, as it is one base from a much larger clone. The chain is built from TRBV9 and TRBJ1-5; D is unresolved. Per germline, CDR1 SGDLS and CDR2 YYNGEE. The CDR3 runs to 15 residues. V shed 0 bases and J shed 2 bases, with 9 bases lying between them. CDR3 region: CASSVDPDGNQPQHF. In nucleotides, the CDR3 is TGTGCCAGCAGCGTAGACCCGGACGGCAATCAGCCCCAGCATTTT.

This clonotype was detected ten times or more. The CDR3: CASKTGTINYEQYF. Here the CDR3 DNA reads TGCGCCAGTAAGACCGGGACCATAAACTACGAGCAGTACTTC. V gene TRBV10-2 combines with J gene TRBJ2-7; D could derive from TRBD1 or TRBD2 (5 bases each). The V and J ends lost 9 bases and 3 bases respectively, with 18 bases between them. CDR1 is WSHSY, CDR2 SAAADI, per germline. This CDR3 has 14 residues.

This clonotype was seen many times. The chain combines TRBV11-3 with TRBJ2-5; 9 bases are a match to TRBD2. This CDR3 has 17 amino acids. The germline V gene has CDR1 SGHNT and CDR2 YENEEA. Trimming cost V 0 bases and J 1 base; bases outside gene matches: 6. CDR3 sequence: CASSLDWRLAAQETQYF. In DNA, the CDR3 is TGTGCCAGCAGCTTAGATTGGAGACTAGCGGCCCAAGAGACCCAGTACTTC.

The V gene is TRBV29-1, the J gene TRBJ2-7; 9 positions agree with TRBD1. This CDR3 comprises 13 residues. The V gene's germline CDR1 is SQVTM and CDR2 ANQGSEA. V lost 6 bases to trimming and J lost 2 bases; unmatched junction nucleotides: 5. Here the CDR3 DNA reads TGCAGCGTCACCGGGACAGGGACCTACGAGCAGTACTTC. Amino acid sequence: CSVTGTGTYEQYF.

This clonotype was seen more than once but under ten times. J is TRBJ2-3 and V is TRBV5-1; D gene unclear. CDR3 length equals 16 residues. Per germline, CDR1 SGHRS and CDR2 YFSETQ. The V end was cut by 2 bases, the J end by 0 bases, with 13 bases between. Here the CDR3 reads CASSFNGPPSTDTQYF. As DNA, the CDR3 is TGCGCCAGCAGCTTTAACGGTCCCCCTAGCACAGATACGCAGTATTTT. The complete variable domain, with remaining parts taken from reference TRBV5-1 and TRBJ2-3, reads KAGVTQTPRYLIKTRGQQVTLSCSPISGHRSVSWYQQTPGQGLQFLFEYFSETQRNKGNFPGRFSGRQFSNSRSEMNVSTLELGDSALYLCASSFNGPPSTDTQYFGPGTRLTVL.

There are many counts of this clonotype. V and J are TRBV3-1 and TRBJ2-1; 8 bases match TRBD1. The V and J ends lost 1 base and 4 bases, in that order; junction bases with no gene match: 3. Germline CDR1 reads LGHDT; CDR2 reads YNNKEL (reference sequence). CDR3 length equals 15 residues. CDR3 loop: CASSQGTGGYNEQFF. CDR3 sequence (DNA): TGTGCCAGCAGCCAAGGAACAGGGGGGTACAATGAGCAGTTCTTC.

The V and J genes are TRBV7-9 and TRBJ2-2; the match to TRBD1 covers 7 bases. V dropped 6 bases and J dropped 2; count of bases not matched to a gene: 6. CDR1 and CDR2 from the germline V gene are SEHNR and FQNEAQ (reference sequence). The length of the CDR3 is 15 residues. CDR3: CASRPGQTNTGELFF. The CDR3 DNA follows: TGTGCCAGCAGACCGGGACAGACTAACACCGGGGAGCTGTTTTTT.

Notes on this clonotype: A read error is likely, as this CDR3 ends without the conserved phenylalanine or tryptophan. The DNA is omitted, as the CDR3 cannot be located on it reliably, and the CDR3 follows TCRdb's listing. The J gene is TRBJ2-1, the V gene TRBV20-1; the listed D gene, TRBD2, was not tested against the DNA. The CDR3 spans 13 amino acids, including both terminal residues. The germline CDR1 and CDR2 sequences are DFQATT and SNEGSKA (reference sequence). This chain's CDR3 is CSWLAGRTNEQFS.

J is TRBJ1-4 and V is TRBV19; 7 nucleotides match TRBD1. Germline CDR1 LNHDA, CDR2 SQIVND (reference sequence). J gave up 5 bases and V 5 bases, and 8 bases lay outside the gene matches. The CDR3 is 15 amino acids. The CDR3 loop reads CASSGGGQQNEKLFF. CDR3 nucleotide sequence: TGTGCCAGTAGTGGGGGGGGACAGCAGAATGAAAAACTGTTTTTT.

At least ten counts were recorded for this clonotype. The J gene is TRBJ2-3, the V gene TRBV4-3, with 11 positions matching TRBD2. CDR1 LGHNA and CDR2 YSLEER come from the germline V gene. Trimming at V came to 4 bases and at J to 3 bases, leaving 6 bases not matched to a gene. This CDR3 is built from 16 residues. This chain's CDR3 is CASSPQLAGATDTQYF. The CDR3 nucleotides are TGCGCCAGCAGCCCCCAACTAGCGGGAGCAACAGATACGCAGTATTTT.

There are many counts of this clonotype. V gene TRBV11-3 combines with J gene TRBJ2-7; TRBD1 agrees at 7 bases. Germline CDR1 is SGHNT and CDR2 is YENEEA. V lost 3 bases to trimming and J lost 0 bases; unmatched junction nucleotides: 5. CDR3 length: 15 residues. The CDR3: CASSLGTDNSYEQYF. In nucleotides, the CDR3 is TGTGCCAGCAGCTTGGGGACAGACAACTCCTACGAGCAGTACTTC.

This clonotype has at least ten counts. The chain joins TRBV4-3 to TRBJ2-7; 7 bases fit TRBD2. This CDR3 comprises 14 residues. Germline V gene lookup returns CDR1 LGHNA and CDR2 YSLEER. V was pared by 2 bases and J by 3 bases, with 4 bases of the junction left unmatched. The CDR3 DNA is TGCGCCAGCAGCCAAAACACGGGAGGCTACGAGCAGTACTTC. This codes for CASSQNTGGYEQYF.

This clonotype was seen ten or more times. This chain uses TRBV28 with TRBJ1-4; 10 bases line up with TRBD1. CDR1 and CDR2 (germline): MDHEN, SYDVKM. Germline trimming cut 7 bases from V and 8 bases from J; bases unmatched to any gene: 7. The CDR3 has 14 residues. The CDR3 reads CASTWGQGREKLFF. In DNA form, the CDR3 reads TGTGCCAGCACCTGGGGACAGGGGCGAGAAAAACTGTTTTTT.

This clonotype was observed many times. The chain employs TRBV27 and TRBJ1-6; 9 nucleotides match TRBD1. With V trimmed by 5 bases and J by 0 bases, 11 bases remained unmatched. The V gene's germline CDR1 is MNHEY and CDR2 SMNVEV (reference sequence). This CDR3 has 19 residues. CDR3 region: CASSPSETGGYSYNSPLHF. As DNA, the CDR3 is TGTGCCAGCAGTCCTTCAGAGACAGGGGGATACTCCTATAATTCACCCCTCCACTTT.

This clonotype was seen a few times. The chain uses TRBV10-3 and TRBJ2-1; no clear D gene. The CDR3 consists of 15 residues. V shed 7 bases and J shed 7 bases, with 20 bases lying between them. CDR1 is ENHRY and CDR2 is SYGVKD in the germline V gene. CDR3 region: CAITAGQPVGNEQFF. DNA of the CDR3: TGTGCCATCACGGCCGGGCAACCGGTGGGGAATGAGCAGTTCTTC.

This chain uses TRBV19 with TRBJ2-1; D remains unclear. The germline V gene has CDR1 LNHDA and CDR2 SQIVND (reference sequence). The CDR3 has 13 residues. V was clipped by 0 bases and J by 0 bases, with 0 bases between them. The CDR3 DNA is TGTGCCAGTAGTATAGACTCCTACAATGAGCAGTTCTTC. Encoded protein: CASSIDSYNEQFF. Complete variable domain (other parts from reference TRBV19 and TRBJ2-1): DGGITQSPKYLFRKEGQNVTLSCEQNLNHDAMYWYRQDPGQGLRLIYYSQIVNDFQKGDIAEGYSVSREKKESFPLTVTSAQKNPTAFYLCASSIDSYNEQFFGPGTRLTVL.

J is TRBJ1-5 and V is TRBV27; D is perhaps TRBD1 (5 bases). Germline V lookup: CDR1 MNHEY, CDR2 SMNVEV (reference sequence). V lost 6 bases, J lost 5 bases, and 14 bases lay in between. The CDR3 totals 14 residues. CDR3 DNA: TGTGCCAGCAGCCCTGAGCAGGGCGATCAGCCCCAGCATTTT. As protein: CASSPEQGDQPQHF.

Remarks on this clonotype: This may be a read error, as it is one base from a much larger clone. This sequence joins TRBV6-5 and TRBJ2-3, with a weak D call TRBD1 (5 bases). The DNA end lines up better with TRBJ1-5; the J call may be wrong. Germline-derived CDR1 and CDR2 are MNHEY and SVGAGI. The CDR3 loop spans 14 amino acids. CDR3 protein: CASRTVGGTDTQHF. The CDR3 nucleotides are TGTGCCAGCAGAACGGTCGGGGGAACAGATACGCAGCATTTT.

Comment on this clonotype: Given a much more abundant clone one base away, this may be a read error. The chain joins TRBV4-1 to TRBJ2-7; D remains unclear. CDR3 size: 14 residues. Germline V lookup: CDR1 MGHRA, CDR2 YSYEKL. V lost 1 base to trimming and J lost 4 bases, with 11 bases between them. As DNA, the CDR3 is TGCGCCAGCAGCCAAGGATTCGGCACTTACGAGCAGTACTTC. It specifies CASSQGFGTYEQYF.

J is TRBJ1-6 and V is TRBV4-3; tentatively, D is TRBD1 (5 bases). The CDR3 length is 16 residues. Germline values: CDR1 LGHNA, CDR2 YSLEER. Between the trimmed V and J ends, which lost 0 bases and 5 bases, there was a span of 11 bases. The CDR3 DNA reads as TGCGCCAGCAGCCAAGAGATCGGGGCTAATAATTCACCCCTCCACTTT. Residues: CASSQEIGANNSPLHF.